This passage covers 17 T cell receptor beta chains from one sample sequenced in a study of T cells expressing NK-cell markers (dated by TCRdb to the early 2020s). Library prep was done by 5' RACE. The sequencer was an Illumina HiSeq 2000. After reprocessing by TCRdb, each CDR3 protein sequence is one entry, and no DNA is given. This specimen's table enumerates hundreds of thousands of distinct CDR3 sequences. The ten largest account for 4% to 5% of the sample. Sequencing was performed on blood T cells: a sorted CD56 or NKG2C T cell subset, CD4+ or CD8+ T cells, or bulk PBMC T cells (not recorded which). Every receptor here comes from a woman aged 18-70 years in good health.

V is TRBV5-5 and J is TRBJ2-3; there is no DNA to check the TCRdb D call of TRBD2. The CDR3 is made up of 18 amino acids. Germline CDR1 SGHKS, CDR2 YYEKEE (reference sequence). The CDR3: CASSLAWTSGGAADTQYF.

The chain has TRBV29-1 and TRBJ2-3; the D gene TCRdb calls, TRBD2, cannot be checked with no DNA. The germline V gene encodes CDR1 SQVTM and CDR2 ANQGSEA. The CDR3 covers 17 residues. This CDR3 is CSVQGSGSDWGTDTQYF.

This chain links TRBV5-1 with TRBJ1-1. The germline V gene has CDR1 SGHRS and CDR2 YFSETQ. The CDR3 runs to 15 residues. The CDR3 sequence is CASSLEPGDNTEAFF.

The chain couples TRBV20-1 to TRBJ2-2; the TCRdb call, TRBD1, lacks DNA for checking. Germline CDR1 reads DFQATT; CDR2 reads SNEGSKA (reference sequence). The CDR3 runs 12 residues. The CDR3 loop reads CSLRQGDKELFF.

The genes are TRBV12-3 or TRBV12-4 and TRBJ2-5; the TRBD1 assignment by TCRdb is unverifiable without DNA. This CDR3 contains 13 residues. The chain's CDR3 is CASSKTGHETQYF.

This sequence joins TRBV6-2 or TRBV6-3 and TRBJ2-1; TCRdb returns TRBD2, unconfirmable since there is no DNA. Germline loops: CDR1 MNHEY, CDR2 SVGEGT. This CDR3 contains 13 residues. CDR3 loop: CASSQSASGEQFF.

The gene calls are TRBV5-5 and TRBJ2-3. Germline loops: CDR1 SGHKS, CDR2 YYEKEE (reference sequence). There are 14 residues in the CDR3. CDR3 amino acids: CASSSGSVGDTQYF.

V is TRBV9 and J is TRBJ1-6; TCRdb names TRBD1, which stays unverified in the absence of DNA. This CDR3 region has 16 residues. CDR1 and CDR2 from the germline V gene are SGDLS and YYNGEE. The CDR3 loop reads CASSTGLGSYNSPLHF.

This rearrangement joins TRBV11-3 to TRBJ2-3; TCRdb's assignment of TRBD1 cannot be checked, as there is no DNA. The length of the CDR3 is 16 residues. Germline assignment: CDR1 SGHNT and CDR2 YENEEA. CDR3 protein: CASSLRGQTSTDTQYF.

The V call is TRBV30, the J call TRBJ1-1; TCRdb's D gene call, TRBD1, goes unchecked for lack of DNA. Germline loops: CDR1 GTSNPN, CDR2 SVGIG (reference sequence). This CDR3 has 14 amino acids. CDR3 residues: CAWTGTGRVTEAFF.

The J gene is TRBJ2-3, the V gene TRBV12-3 or TRBV12-4; TCRdb indicates TRBD1, and absent DNA this call remains unverified. The CDR3 consists of 18 residues. This CDR3 reads CASSASWRGGTGPDTQYF.

V is TRBV2 and J is TRBJ2-3; there is no DNA to check the TCRdb D call of TRBD2. Germline-derived CDR1 and CDR2 are SNHLY and FYNNEI. The CDR3 contains 16 residues. The CDR3 sequence is CASSKRASFSTDTQYF.

This chain connects TRBV29-1 to TRBJ2-1; TCRdb calls TRBD2, which cannot be checked without DNA. The CDR3 covers 14 residues. CDR1 SQVTM and CDR2 ANQGSEA come from the germline V gene. CDR3 sequence: CSVELLAGVVEQFF.

This rearrangement joins TRBV19 to TRBJ2-5; TCRdb's D call of TRBD1 is untestable without DNA. The V gene's germline CDR1 is LNHDA and CDR2 SQIVND (reference sequence). The CDR3 length is 14 residues. CDR3 sequence: CASSILAGLETQYF.

The chain joins TRBV19 to TRBJ2-2. Germline V gives CDR1 LNHDA, CDR2 SQIVND (reference sequence). The CDR3 spans 13 residues. CDR3 sequence reads: CASSSKRKGELFF.

The genes are TRBV7-2 and TRBJ1-5. Germline CDR1 is SGHTA and CDR2 is FQGNSA. The CDR3 covers 13 residues. This chain's CDR3 is CASSLEQNQPQHF.

The CDR3 sequence: CASSYWRTSGSVGGEQYF. J is TRBJ2-7 and V is TRBV6-2 or TRBV6-3; TCRdb gives TRBD2 as the D gene, but with no DNA this cannot be confirmed. The CDR3 sequence is 18 residues long. Germline CDR1 is MNHEY and CDR2 is SVGEGT.